Following are 6 T cell receptor beta chains from one sample sequenced in a study of shared clonotypes between healthy human individuals. TCRdb keeps only in-frame clones here, not all; method: immunoSEQ multiplex PCR. The data contain 2 million to 2.5 million clones, 93% of them singletons. Sample: naive CD4+ T cells from PBMCs. The subset: CD45RA+ positively selected. The receptors stem from a man between 18 and 29 years old in good health. Some clones in this sample may be carry-over from other donors' samples.

The chain employs TRBV28 and TRBJ1-2; 9 bases line up with TRBD1. The CDR3 is 15 residues long. Trimming took 7 bases from V and 4 from J; bases not matched to a gene: 10. The germline V gene encodes CDR1 MDHEN and CDR2 SYDVKM. CDR3 nucleotides: TGTGCCAGCACCCTTTTTCCGGGACAGGGCTATGGCTACACCTTC. Its translation is CASTLFPGQGYGYTF.

V is TRBV15 and J is TRBJ2-7; D tentatively fits TRBD1 or TRBD2 (6 bases each). Per the germline V gene, CDR1 is LNHNV and CDR2 is YYDKDF (reference sequence). The CDR3 length is 16 residues. Deletions cut 0 bases from V and 6 bases from J, with 18 bases between. The CDR3 DNA reads TGTGCCACCAGCAGAGATCTCGTGGACGGGGGCGGCGAGCAGTACTTC. Translation: CATSRDLVDGGGEQYF.

The chain is built from TRBV7-3 and TRBJ2-5; D remains unclear. CDR1 and CDR2 (germline): SGHTA, FQGTGA. Trimming removed 0 bases from V and 5 bases from J, with 7 bases in between. This CDR3 is built from 13 residues. CDR3 protein: CASSLTFVETQYF. DNA of the CDR3: TGTGCCAGCAGCTTAACGTTCGTCGAGACCCAGTACTTC.

This chain links TRBV28 with TRBJ1-2, with TRBD1 matching 8 bases. V was clipped by 7 bases and J by 7 bases; unmatched bases: 8. This CDR3 spans 13 amino acids. CDR1 is MDHEN and CDR2 is SYDVKM in the germline V gene. In nucleotides, the CDR3 is TGTGCCAGCACCTCGACAGGGGCGGGTGGCTACACCTTC. It specifies CASTSTGAGGYTF.

This chain uses TRBV7-2 with TRBJ2-7; D unclear. Germline V lookup: CDR1 SGHTA, CDR2 FQGNSA. This CDR3 is built from 14 residues. V shed 1 base and J shed 0 bases, with 7 bases lying between them. In DNA form, the CDR3 reads TGTGCCAGCAGCTTAGAGGTCCTCTCCTACGAGCAGTACTTC. Translation: CASSLEVLSYEQYF.

This chain links TRBV7-7 with TRBJ2-2; 11 bases are a match to TRBD1. The V gene's germline CDR1 is SSHAT and CDR2 FNYEAQ (reference sequence). CDR3 length: 15 amino acids. The J segment lost 7 bases and the V segment lost 3 bases, leaving 4 bases of the junction unmatched. This CDR3 is CASSLDRGLGGELFF. CDR3 nucleotide sequence: TGTGCCAGCAGCTTGGACAGGGGGCTCGGCGGGGAGCTGTTTTTT.